What follows are 31 T cell receptor beta chains derived from one specimen sequenced in a study of CD8 T cells in Susac syndrome. Reverse transcription used roughly 0.45 to 1 ug RNA and random hexamers. TCRdb reanalysed the immunoSEQ multiplex PCR reads using MiXCR and keeps one entry per CDR3 protein. The table includes roughly 140,000 distinct CDR3 sequences, approximately 94% detected once. Sequences were obtained from CD8+ T cells from PBMCs. The receptors stem from a human donor with multiple sclerosis.

The chain combines TRBV9 with TRBJ2-2; D is ambiguous. V lost 1 base and J 3 bases, leaving 1 base between the germline ends. Per the germline V gene, CDR1 is SGDLS and CDR2 is YYNGEE. This CDR3 region has 12 residues. In DNA form, the CDR3 reads TGTGCCAGCAGCGTATACACCGGGGAGCTGTTTTTT. This codes for CASSVYTGELFF.

This clonotype has a single count. The chain uses TRBV20-1 and TRBJ2-7; maybe TRBD1 (5 bases). This CDR3 is built from 15 residues. V dropped 0 bases and J dropped 2 bases, with 14 bases sitting between them. CDR1 and CDR2 from the germline V gene are DFQATT and SNEGSKA (reference sequence). CDR3: CSARDSRQPTYEQYF. In nucleotides, the CDR3 is TGCAGTGCTAGAGATTCAAGACAGCCAACCTACGAGCAGTACTTC.

This clonotype came up a few times. This chain joins TRBV3-1 and TRBJ2-7; D is perhaps TRBD1 (7 bases). The CDR3 spans 15 residues. Germline V lookup: CDR1 LGHDT, CDR2 YNNKEL (reference sequence). V lost 5 bases and J lost 2, with 16 bases in between. CDR3 sequence reads: CASSAYRGLTYEQYF. As DNA, the CDR3 is TGTGCCAGCAGCGCCTACAGGGGACTCACCTACGAGCAGTACTTC.

The rearrangement uses TRBV20-1 and TRBJ2-7, with 7 bases identical to TRBD1. Germline CDR1 DFQATT, CDR2 SNEGSKA (reference sequence). CDR3 length: 15 residues. Trimming took 0 bases from V and 3 from J; bases not matched to a gene: 8. CDR3 residues: CSARDSRGQSYEQYF. CDR3 DNA sequence: TGCAGTGCTAGAGATTCTAGGGGGCAGAGCTACGAGCAGTACTTC.

The V call is TRBV6-5, the J call TRBJ2-7; no definite D call. The CDR3 runs to 12 residues. CDR1 and CDR2 from the germline V gene are MNHEY and SVGAGI. The V and J ends lost 9 bases and 6 bases respectively, with 15 bases between them. CDR3 loop: CASTPPSGEQYF. The CDR3 coding sequence is TGTGCCAGTACACCCCCGTCGGGCGAGCAGTACTTC.

The rearrangement links TRBV30 to TRBJ1-2, with D maybe TRBD1 (5 bases). V dropped 0 bases and J dropped 3 bases, with 20 bases sitting between them. CDR3 length: 17 residues. Per the germline V gene, CDR1 is GTSNPN and CDR2 is SVGIG (reference sequence). This chain's CDR3 is CAWSVLIRSGADYGYTF. CDR3 sequence (DNA): TGTGCCTGGAGTGTACTAATTCGCTCTGGGGCCGACTATGGCTACACCTTC.

Only one count was recorded for this clonotype. V is TRBV15 and J is TRBJ2-4; tentative D call: TRBD2 (5 bases). Germline CDR1 LNHNV, CDR2 YYDKDF (reference sequence). The CDR3 is 16 amino acids. V was shortened by 1 base and J by 8 bases, with 18 bases between the two germline ends. The CDR3 here is CATSRAPGEGWDIQYF. The DNA of the CDR3 is TGTGCCACCAGCAGAGCCCCAGGAGAGGGTTGGGACATTCAGTACTTC.

This chain uses TRBV27 with TRBJ1-5; no clear D. The CDR3 sequence is 14 residues long. V was shortened by 2 bases and J by 3 bases, with 8 bases between the two germline ends. Germline V CDR1 and CDR2: MNHEY, SMNVEV (reference sequence). The CDR3 sequence: CASSLTGINQPQHF. DNA for the CDR3: TGTGCCAGCAGTTTAACCGGGATCAATCAGCCCCAGCATTTT.

This rearrangement joins TRBV5-1 to TRBJ2-1; 8 bases match TRBD2. Trimming at V came to 3 bases and at J to 4 bases, leaving 6 bases not matched to a gene. This CDR3 is 15 amino acids long. CDR1 SGHRS and CDR2 YFSETQ come from the germline V gene. CDR3 sequence (DNA): TGCGCCAGCAGCTCCACCACTAGCGGTTACAATGAGCAGTTCTTC. It codes for CASSSTTSGYNEQFF.

In DNA form, the CDR3 reads TGCAGTTCGCTAGCGGGGGGGCCTGGAAATGAGCAGTTCTTC. It specifies CSSLAGGPGNEQFF. The rearrangement links TRBV20-1 to TRBJ2-1; TRBD2 agrees at 12 bases. Trimming cost V 8 bases and J 7 bases; bases outside gene matches: 9. The germline V gene encodes CDR1 DFQATT and CDR2 SNEGSKA (reference sequence). The CDR3 runs 14 residues.

The chain links TRBV6-2 or TRBV6-3 to TRBJ2-1; 8 nucleotides align to TRBD2. This CDR3 comprises 14 residues. Unmatched junction bases numbered 9, after V lost 6 bases and J lost 8 bases. Germline V gene data show CDR1 as MNHEY and CDR2 as SVGEGT. The CDR3 loop reads CASSQAAGGHEQFF. The CDR3 DNA reads TGTGCCAGCAGCCAAGCTGCGGGGGGTCATGAGCAGTTCTTC.

The chain employs TRBV13 and TRBJ1-2, with a tentative D call TRBD1 (6 bases). Trimming left V 0 bases short and J 7 bases short, with 9 bases between. The CDR3 has 13 residues. From germline, CDR1 is PRHDT and CDR2 FYEKMQ (reference sequence). The CDR3 sequence: CASSLGRGFGYTF. The CDR3 nucleotides are TGTGCCAGCAGCTTAGGCAGGGGCTTTGGCTACACCTTC.

J is TRBJ1-6 and V is TRBV11-2, with no clear D. The CDR3 covers 19 residues. Trimming took 0 bases from V and 0 from J, leaving 15 bases between them. In germline, CDR1 is SGHAT, CDR2 FQNNGV. The CDR3 is CASSLDAELMSSYNSPLHF. The CDR3 DNA sequence: TGTGCCAGCAGCTTAGATGCTGAACTGATGAGCTCCTATAATTCACCCCTCCACTTT.

The chain uses TRBV23-1 and TRBJ2-7; the D gene is possibly TRBD1 (5 bases). TRBV23-1 carries the ORF label, with uncertain function. The CDR3 loop spans 14 amino acids. The ends were cut back, 3 bases at V and 4 bases at J, with 13 bases in the middle. Here the CDR3 reads CASSHQGRLYEQYF. CDR3 bases: TGCGCCAGCAGTCACCAGGGTCGTTTGTACGAGCAGTACTTC.

The chain combines TRBV20-1 with TRBJ2-1; tentatively, D is TRBD1 (6 bases). The CDR3 is 16 residues long. CDR1 and CDR2 (germline): DFQATT, SNEGSKA (reference sequence). Trimming cost V 1 base and J 10 bases, with 23 bases left between them. CDR3 region: CSARVVGAGALGEQFF. Written as DNA, the CDR3 is TGCAGTGCTAGAGTGGTGGGGGCAGGGGCGCTAGGAGAGCAGTTCTTC.

V is TRBV12-3 or TRBV12-4 and J is TRBJ2-3; tentative D call: TRBD2 (5 bases). V shed 6 bases and J shed 8 bases, with 12 bases lying between them. CDR3 length equals 12 residues. CDR3 bases: TGTGCCAGCAGCCGGATAGAGGGTACGCAGTATTTT. Protein: CASSRIEGTQYF.

The J gene is TRBJ1-5, the V gene TRBV6-2 or TRBV6-3, with 9 bases identical to TRBD1. The CDR3 length is 12 residues. From germline, CDR1 is MNHEY and CDR2 SVGEGT. The V gene end was trimmed by 11 bases and the J gene end by 4 bases; junction bases not matched to a gene: 3. The CDR3 protein is CAGGQGNQPQHF. The CDR3 coding sequence is TGTGCCGGGGGACAGGGTAATCAGCCCCAGCATTTT.

The rearrangement links TRBV7-9 to TRBJ2-5; D not certain. Deletions cut 2 bases from V and 0 bases from J, with 10 bases between. This CDR3 comprises 15 residues. Per the germline V gene, CDR1 is SEHNR and CDR2 is FQNEAQ (reference sequence). DNA for the CDR3: TGTGCCAGCAGCTTAATTGAGGATGACCAAGAGACCCAGTACTTC. Translation gives CASSLIEDDQETQYF.

V gene TRBV7-2 combines with J gene TRBJ2-5, with D tentatively TRBD2 (5 bases). This CDR3 comprises 16 residues. Per the germline V gene, CDR1 is SGHTA and CDR2 is FQGNSA. Deletions cut 2 bases from V and 2 bases from J, with 15 bases between. The CDR3 DNA sequence: TGTGCCAGCAGCTTACGTAGCGCGAACTTACAAGAGACCCAGTACTTC. Translation: CASSLRSANLQETQYF.

The V call is TRBV29-1, the J call TRBJ2-5, with TRBD2 matching 10 bases. The CDR3 has 14 amino acids. Germline V CDR1 and CDR2: SQVTM, ANQGSEA. Trimming took 7 bases from V and 7 from J; bases not matched to a gene: 12. CDR3 sequence reads: CSAELGLASGTQYF. The DNA of the CDR3 is TGCAGCGCAGAACTGGGACTAGCGTCGGGGACCCAGTACTTC.

This clonotype was recorded only once. V gene TRBV7-9 combines with J gene TRBJ1-1; the D is unclear. The germline V gene has CDR1 SEHNR and CDR2 FQNEAQ (reference sequence). The CDR3 length is 13 residues. V lost 2 bases and J 5 bases, leaving 9 bases between the germline ends. CDR3 loop: CASSLSRQTEAFF. In DNA form, the CDR3 reads TGTGCCAGCAGCTTATCCCGTCAGACTGAAGCTTTCTTT.

The chain combines TRBV30 with TRBJ2-2; D remains ambiguous. CDR1 and CDR2 (germline): GTSNPN, SVGIG (reference sequence). Trimming stripped 0 bases from V and 6 bases from J, with 11 bases between. The CDR3 consists of 14 residues. In DNA form, the CDR3 reads TGTGCCTGGAGTGTACCCCTCTACCCCGGGGAGCTGTTTTTT. Residues: CAWSVPLYPGELFF.

This clonotype was observed a few times. CDR3 DNA: TGTGCCAGCAGTTTGGGGGGACAGGGCAACGAGCAGTACTTC. Its protein is CASSLGGQGNEQYF. The chain is built from TRBV12-3 or TRBV12-4 and TRBJ2-7, with 9 bases identical to TRBD1. J gave up 5 bases and V 3 bases, and 5 bases lay outside the gene matches. This CDR3 has 14 residues.

This sequence joins TRBV25-1 and TRBJ1-1, with D uncertain. V was trimmed by 7 bases and J by 2 bases, leaving 11 bases between them. Germline V lookup: CDR1 MGHDK, CDR2 SYGVNS. CDR3 length: 13 amino acids. The CDR3 DNA follows: TGTGCCAGCAAGGGAGGAGGAAACACTGAAGCTTTCTTT. This gives the protein CASKGGGNTEAFF.

This clonotype was picked up a small number of times. V gene TRBV9 combines with J gene TRBJ1-5; D is unresolved. CDR3 length: 14 amino acids. The V and J ends lost 0 bases and 7 bases respectively, with 11 bases between them. In germline, CDR1 is SGDLS, CDR2 YYNGEE. The CDR3 DNA is TGTGCCAGCAGCGTAGGGACGGAGGACCAGCCCCAGCATTTT. Translated, it gives CASSVGTEDQPQHF.

The chain uses TRBV6-5 and TRBJ2-7; 7 bases align to TRBD1. Germline V CDR1 and CDR2: MNHEY, SVGAGI. There are 16 residues in the CDR3. Germline trimming cut 5 bases from V and 6 bases from J; bases unmatched to any gene: 16. The CDR3 coding sequence is TGTGCCAGCAGTAACCCAAGGGGGCCTACGACCTTCGAGCAGTACTTC. This sequence encodes CASSNPRGPTTFEQYF.

J is TRBJ2-7 and V is TRBV2; the D is unclear. V lost 8 bases and J 2 bases, leaving 10 bases between the germline ends. Per the germline V gene, CDR1 is SNHLY and CDR2 is FYNNEI. This CDR3 comprises 12 residues. The chain's CDR3 is CASRATPYEQYF. Written as DNA, the CDR3 is TGTGCCAGCCGGGCCACCCCCTACGAGCAGTACTTC.

V usage is TRBV7-6 and J usage is TRBJ2-7, with 8 bases aligning to TRBD2. The CDR3 extends over 13 amino acids. The germline V gene encodes CDR1 SGHVS and CDR2 FNYEAQ. J gave up 4 bases and V 3 bases, and 2 bases lay outside the gene matches. The CDR3 loop reads CASSFRLAYEQYF. For the CDR3, the DNA is TGTGCCAGCAGCTTTCGACTAGCGTACGAGCAGTACTTC.

This chain uses TRBV29-1 with TRBJ2-3; D is perhaps TRBD2 (5 bases). The CDR3 is 15 amino acids. From germline, CDR1 is SQVTM and CDR2 ANQGSEA. With 1 base removed from V and 2 bases from J, the gap between germline ends came to 13 bases. CDR3 coding DNA: TGCAGCGTTGAAGGCGAGGGCTGGGACACAGATACGCAGTATTTT. Protein sequence: CSVEGEGWDTDTQYF.

This clonotype has a handful of counts. J is TRBJ2-7 and V is TRBV5-6; no clear D. V was cut by 0 bases and J by 0 bases, with 10 bases left in between. The CDR3 spans 15 residues. Germline V lookup: CDR1 SGHDT, CDR2 YYEEEE. Here the CDR3 reads CASSLVEASSYEQYF. CDR3 sequence (DNA): TGTGCCAGCAGCTTGGTAGAGGCCAGCTCCTACGAGCAGTACTTC.

The rearrangement links TRBV15 to TRBJ2-1; D is undetermined. CDR1 and CDR2 from the germline V gene are LNHNV and YYDKDF (reference sequence). This CDR3 contains 13 residues. Trimming stripped 5 bases from V and 6 bases from J, with 11 bases between. The CDR3 DNA sequence: TGTGCCACCAGCCTGACCGAAAGCAATGAGCAGTTCTTC. It is translated as CATSLTESNEQFF.